Shown below are 21 T cell receptor beta chains from a single sample sequenced in a study of T cell responses to AZD1222 COVID-19 vaccine. TCRdb keeps only in-frame clones here, not all; method: immunoSEQ multiplex PCR. The table lists about 140,000 clones, 75% to 95% of them singletons. Specimen: peripheral blood, collected on day 0 of AZD1222 vaccination. All receptors come from an adult in good health.

The rearrangement uses TRBV27 and TRBJ2-7, with D possibly being TRBD1 (5 bases). This CDR3 region has 13 residues. CDR1 and CDR2 (germline): MNHEY, SMNVEV (reference sequence). Between the trimmed V and J ends, which lost 5 bases and 3 bases, there was a span of 11 bases. This CDR3 reads CASSQDIFYEQYF. The CDR3 DNA is TGTGCCAGCAGTCAGGACATATTCTACGAGCAGTACTTC.

The genes are TRBV5-5 and TRBJ1-5; 12 bases agree with TRBD1. With V trimmed by 3 bases and J by 6 bases, 1 base remained unmatched. Germline V gene sequence: CDR1 SGHKS, CDR2 YYEKEE (reference sequence). The CDR3 length is 14 residues. The CDR3 DNA reads TGTGCCAGCAGCTGGGGACAGGGGGCTCAGCCCCAGCATTTT. Translated, it gives CASSWGQGAQPQHF. Full variable domain (missing parts from reference TRBV5-5 and TRBJ1-5): DAGVTQSPTHLIKTRGQQVTLRCSPISGHKSVSWYQQVLGQGPQFIFQYYEKEERGRGNFPDRFSARQFPNYSSELNVNALLLGDSALYLCASSWGQGAQPQHFGDGTRLSIL.

The DNA for the CDR3 is TGTGCCAGCAGCTTAGACCGGGACAGTTTTGAAAAACTGTTTTTT. Its translation: CASSLDRDSFEKLFF. The V and J genes are TRBV11-2 and TRBJ1-4; TRBD1 matches 7 bases. CDR3 size: 15 residues. Germline V gene data show CDR1 as SGHAT and CDR2 as FQNNGV. With 0 bases clipped from V and 7 bases from J, the junction kept 5 bases outside the gene matches. The full variable domain, completed using reference TRBV11-2 and TRBJ1-4, is EAGVAQSPRYKIIEKRQSVAFWCNPISGHATLYWYQQILGQGPKLLIQFQNNGVVDDSQLPKDRFSAERLKGVDSTLKIQPAKLEDSAVYLCASSLDRDSFEKLFFGSGTQLSVL.

The rearrangement uses TRBV4-3 and TRBJ1-2; 8 positions match TRBD1. With 0 bases clipped from V and 7 bases from J, the junction kept 1 base outside the gene matches. The germline V gene encodes CDR1 LGHNA and CDR2 YSLEER. This CDR3 spans 13 amino acids. As DNA, the CDR3 is TGCGCCAGCAGCCAAGAGACAGGGGTTGGCTACACCTTC. Translation: CASSQETGVGYTF.

This sequence joins TRBV7-3 and TRBJ1-2; TRBD1 matches at 10 bases. CDR1 is SGHTA and CDR2 is FQGTGA in the germline V gene. The CDR3 totals 15 residues. Losses at the gene ends were 5 bases for V and 4 bases for J; bases not matched to a gene: 7. Written as DNA, the CDR3 is TGTGCCAGCAGCCTCGACAGGGGGCGTGCCTATGGCTACACCTTC. Its translation: CASSLDRGRAYGYTF.

This clone was counted between two and nine times. This CDR3 is CASSFVEGTEAFF. The CDR3 DNA reads as TGTGCCAGCAGCTTTGTCGAGGGTACTGAAGCTTTCTTT. The chain carries TRBV7-9 and TRBJ1-1; D gene unclear. The CDR3 is 13 residues long. V was clipped by 3 bases and J by 5 bases, with 10 bases between them. Germline CDR1 is SEHNR and CDR2 is FQNEAQ (reference sequence). Full variable domain (rest looked up from reference TRBV7-9 and TRBJ1-1): DTGVSQNPRHKITKRGQNVTFRCDPISEHNRLYWYRQTLGQGPEFLTYFQNEAQLEKSRLLSDRFSAERPKGSFSTLEIQRTEQGDSAMYLCASSFVEGTEAFFGQGTRLTVV.

The rearrangement links TRBV19 to TRBJ1-3, with D unresolved. Deletions cut 2 bases from V and 1 base from J, with 9 bases between. The CDR3 covers 15 residues. CDR1 LNHDA and CDR2 SQIVND come from the germline V gene (reference sequence). CDR3 DNA sequence: TGTGCCAGTAGTATACTACAAGGATCTGGAAACACCATATATTTT. Translated: CASSILQGSGNTIYF.

This sequence joins TRBV27 and TRBJ1-6; D remains unclear. Germline V gene data show CDR1 as MNHEY and CDR2 as SMNVEV (reference sequence). Trimming stripped 7 bases from V and 0 bases from J, with 19 bases between. CDR3 length: 18 residues. This CDR3 reads CASTQGRAGSSYNSPLHF. The DNA for the CDR3 is TGTGCCAGCACCCAAGGGAGGGCGGGGAGCTCCTATAATTCACCCCTCCACTTT.

The chain carries TRBV10-3 and TRBJ1-5; TRBD1 might be the D (6 bases). Per the germline V gene, CDR1 is ENHRY and CDR2 is SYGVKD. The germline V and J ends were trimmed by 0 bases and 5 bases, with 8 bases remaining between them. This CDR3 region has 14 residues. The CDR3: CAISESTGHQPQHF. In DNA form, the CDR3 reads TGTGCCATCAGTGAGTCAACAGGGCATCAGCCCCAGCATTTT.

The chain joins TRBV2 to TRBJ2-7, with 7 bases aligning to TRBD1. J was trimmed by 0 bases and V by 4 bases; bases with no gene match: 15. The CDR3 loop spans 18 amino acids. CDR1 and CDR2 (germline): SNHLY, FYNNEI. The CDR3 region has the DNA TGTGCCAGCAGTGGATTGGACAGGCTATCGGCAAACTCCTACGAGCAGTACTTC. It specifies CASSGLDRLSANSYEQYF.

This chain joins TRBV4-1 and TRBJ1-4, with D possibly being TRBD1 (6 bases). The CDR3 sequence is 16 residues long. Trimming took off 4 bases at V and 6 bases at J, with 18 bases between the two ends. Per the germline V gene, CDR1 is MGHRA and CDR2 is YSYEKL. The CDR3 here is CASSRVPSGADEKLFF. The CDR3 coding sequence is TGCGCCAGCAGCCGAGTCCCCTCGGGGGCGGATGAAAAACTGTTTTTT.

The genes are TRBV28 and TRBJ1-1, with 9 bases lining up with TRBD1. With V trimmed by 6 bases and J by 1 base, 6 bases remained unmatched. CDR1 MDHEN and CDR2 SYDVKM come from the germline V gene. The CDR3 spans 15 residues. CDR3 coding DNA: TGTGCCAGCAGCAACCCGGGACAGGGGAACACTGAAGCTTTCTTT. This gives the protein CASSNPGQGNTEAFF.

This chain links TRBV5-1 with TRBJ2-3; D ambiguous. In germline, CDR1 is SGHRS, CDR2 YFSETQ. Trimming shortened V by 0 bases and J by 2 bases, and 7 bases separated the two germline ends. CDR3 length equals 14 residues. The CDR3, as DNA: TGCGCCAGCAGCTTGGGTTCTATCACAGATACGCAGTATTTT. It specifies CASSLGSITDTQYF.

CDR3 protein: CAWRRGGTGYNEQFF. CDR3 coding DNA: TGTGCCTGGAGACGTGGCGGGACGGGCTACAATGAGCAGTTCTTC. The chain uses TRBV30 and TRBJ2-1, with D maybe TRBD2 (6 bases). Between the trimmed V and J ends, which lost 3 bases and 3 bases, there was a span of 15 bases. The length of the CDR3 is 15 residues. Germline loops: CDR1 GTSNPN, CDR2 SVGIG (reference sequence).

The chain's CDR3 is CASSMTPGQGNQPQHF. The CDR3, as DNA: TGCGCCAGCAGTATGACCCCGGGACAGGGGAACCAGCCCCAGCATTTT. The rearrangement joins TRBV4-1 to TRBJ1-5; 10 bases map to TRBD1. Per germline, CDR1 MGHRA and CDR2 YSYEKL. CDR3 length equals 16 residues. V lost 6 bases and J lost 7; bases outside the gene matches: 12.

The chain joins TRBV27 to TRBJ2-7; D not resolved. From germline, CDR1 is MNHEY and CDR2 SMNVEV (reference sequence). The CDR3 covers 15 residues. V lost 3 bases to trimming and J lost 5 bases, with 17 bases between them. The CDR3: CASSFSSLIWDEQYF. The DNA for the CDR3 is TGTGCCAGCAGTTTCAGCAGCCTCATTTGGGACGAGCAGTACTTC.

V usage is TRBV21-1 and J usage is TRBJ1-1; whether TRBD1, the table's D call, matches the DNA was not checked. TRBV21-1 is a listed pseudogene. CDR3 length: 17 residues. The CDR3 DNA sequence: TGTGCCAGCAGCACCCGACAGGGACTTATGATGAACACTGAAGCTTTCTTT. It codes for CASSTRQGLMMNTEAFF.

The rearrangement joins TRBV7-2 to TRBJ1-1; TRBD1 matches at 10 bases. The CDR3 has 18 amino acids. From germline, CDR1 is SGHTA and CDR2 FQGNSA. The trim removed 5 bases at V and 2 bases at J, leaving 14 bases unmatched. The CDR3 DNA is TGTGCCAGCAGCCTACTTTGGACAGGGGGGGTAGGTAACACTGAAGCTTTCTTT. Translated, it gives CASSLLWTGGVGNTEAFF.

V usage is TRBV5-4 and J usage is TRBJ2-7, with 10 bases fitting TRBD2. Germline CDR1 is SGHNT and CDR2 is YYREEE (reference sequence). V lost 4 bases, J lost 2 bases, and 6 bases stayed unmatched. This CDR3 comprises 15 residues. CDR3 loop: CASSPGLAETYEQYF. The CDR3 DNA follows: TGTGCCAGCAGCCCCGGACTAGCGGAGACCTACGAGCAGTACTTC.

The V and J genes are TRBV9 and TRBJ2-1; 7 bases fit TRBD1. This CDR3 spans 14 amino acids. Germline values: CDR1 SGDLS, CDR2 YYNGEE. V shed 3 bases and J 2 bases; nucleotides not matched to a gene: 2. The CDR3 DNA sequence: TGTGCCAGCAGCGAACAGGGGACCTACAATGAGCAGTTCTTC. Its translation: CASSEQGTYNEQFF.

This chain's CDR3 is CASSGRTSAPRNEQFF. CDR3 in DNA: TGTGCCAGCAGCGGACGGACTAGCGCACCGCGCAATGAGCAGTTCTTC. V and J are TRBV7-6 and TRBJ2-1, with 9 bases matching TRBD2. V shed 5 bases, J shed 6 bases, and the junction held 11 bases outside the gene matches. The CDR3 has 16 amino acids. Germline CDR1 reads SGHVS; CDR2 reads FNYEAQ. The full variable domain, its missing parts supplied by reference TRBV7-6 and TRBJ2-1, is GAGVSQSPRYKVTKRGQDVALRCDPISGHVSLYWYRQALGQGPEFLTYFNYEAQQDKSGLPNDRFSAERPEGSISTLTIQRTEQRDSAMYRCASSGRTSAPRNEQFFGPGTRLTVL.